A selection of T cell receptor beta chains follows, all from one sample in a study of blood T cell repertoires in COVID-19. Libraries were prepared by immunoSEQ multiplex PCR; TCRdb keeps only in-frame clonotypes and omits some of them. Among nearly 350,000 clones listed, 87% were seen once. The sequencing sample was made of peripheral blood. Receptors were obtained from a woman in her forties or fifties with COVID-19, enrolled during active disease. Each CDR3 is given without its conserved first and last residue.

V gene,CDR3 protein
TRBV4-2,ASSQGQEAF
TRBV30,AWSLGWTGKNIQY
TRBV5-4,ASSLADRGQETQY
TRBV7-2,ASSFELAGLAKNIQY
TRBV19,ASSIDLREGRETQY
TRBV6-5,ASSSGRLALNSPLH
TRBV10-1,ASSGDSNYGYT
TRBV9,ASSVAGGGLAGGDEQY
TRBV28,ASMLRTDTQY
TRBV2,ASRGLAPLALRDEQF
TRBV11-2,ASSSQFLAGVPRIEQY
TRBV27,ASSLSPGQGGYGYT
TRBV29-1,SVVRAGDGPLSEQY
TRBV10-3,AISGGTSGRDEQY
TRBV6-2/TRBV6-3,ASSYEGEQF
TRBV7-8,ASSPRGGTYGYT
TRBV4-3,ASSLGTGGGNTEAF
TRBV5-8,ASRRTAATSYTQY
TRBV7-9,ASSSDSGANQPQH
TRBV14,ASSLRWNTIY
TRBV6-5,ASRTGRDPNNEQF
TRBV5-5,ASSLGTGGEKLF
TRBV7-2,ASTLGGLEGSVGEQF
TRBV7-9,ASSRMGAGQGPEKLF
TRBV12-5,ASGLYRQFGQGTYNEQF
TRBV6-2/TRBV6-3,ASSYPDKAGGSPLH
TRBV27,ASSLSIAGRDTQY
TRBV5-1,ASSFGTGGGSYNEQF
TRBV4-1,ASSQVLTYEQY
TRBV27,ASSLRTSGRAIYNEQF
TRBV30,AWSVQGLIDTQY
TRBV27,ASSKGLAGAGPF
TRBV5-1,ASSLWTGQGALEQY
TRBV19,ASSPGASGSHTQY
TRBV6-5,ASSPTTTGQGEAF
TRBV19,ASSIWTGDDYEQY
TRBV27,ASSLTGTGVPGTQY
TRBV12-3/TRBV12-4,ASSTGGPGTQY
TRBV5-1,ASSATSGSYEQY